The 29 T cell receptor beta chains listed next were all sequenced from one sample in a study of identical twins. TCRdb re-called the 5' RACE reads through MiXCR, storing one row per CDR3 protein. The sample has 500,000 or so distinct CDR3 sequences, around 15% seen once. These data are also associated with another study on yellow fever vaccine responses in identical twins.

The sequencing input was CD4+ T cells sorted from blood. The receptor set was obtained from a woman between 18 and 30 years old in good health.

This clonotype was seen a few times. The J gene is TRBJ2-2, the V gene TRBV20-1; D unclear. CDR3 length: 13 amino acids. From germline, CDR1 is DFQATT and CDR2 SNEGSKA (reference sequence). The ends were cut back, 8 bases at V and 6 bases at J, with 16 bases in the middle. CDR3 loop: CSTLSHKAGELFF. In nucleotides, the CDR3 is TGCAGTACGCTATCTCATAAGGCCGGGGAGCTGTTTTTT.

The V call is TRBV5-1, the J call TRBJ2-7; 10 bases fit TRBD1. The CDR3 sequence is 16 residues long. CDR1 SGHRS and CDR2 YFSETQ come from the germline V gene. Germline trimming cut 1 base from V and 2 bases from J; bases unmatched to any gene: 6. In DNA, the CDR3 is TGCGCCAGCAGCTTGCAAGGGACAGGGGCTCCCTACGAGCAGTACTTC. This sequence encodes CASSLQGTGAPYEQYF.

This clonotype was counted many times. The rearrangement joins TRBV7-2 to TRBJ2-2, with D perhaps TRBD2 (6 bases). This CDR3 region has 15 residues. Trimming pared 3 bases from V and 2 bases from J, leaving 10 bases between. Germline V gives CDR1 SGHTA, CDR2 FQGNSA. DNA for the CDR3: TGTGCCAGCAGCTTCGGCGGGATAAACACCGGGGAGCTGTTTTTT. This sequence encodes CASSFGGINTGELFF.

The rearrangement links TRBV28 to TRBJ2-3; D is uncertain. V was cut by 5 bases and J by 5 bases, with 11 bases left in between. Germline V gives CDR1 MDHEN, CDR2 SYDVKM. The CDR3 has 13 residues. CDR3 in amino acids: CASSLPPQDTQYF. The CDR3 DNA sequence: TGTGCCAGCAGTCTTCCACCCCAAGATACGCAGTATTTT.

The chain carries TRBV4-1 and TRBJ1-4; D is uncertain. Trimming took 1 base from V and 6 from J, leaving 12 bases between them. CDR1 is MGHRA, CDR2 YSYEKL, per germline. The CDR3 extends over 15 amino acids. In DNA form, the CDR3 reads TGCGCCAGCAGCCAAGTTAAGGGTAGGGATGAAAAACTGTTTTTT. Translated, it gives CASSQVKGRDEKLFF.

This clonotype occurred a few times. The rearrangement uses TRBV5-1 and TRBJ1-4; 11 bases are shared with TRBD1. The CDR3 length is 15 residues. J gave up 7 bases and V 5 bases, and 7 bases lay outside the gene matches. CDR1 is SGHRS, CDR2 YFSETQ, per germline. Written as DNA, the CDR3 is TGCGCCAGCAGGCCCCGGACAGGGGGCTTTGAAAAACTGTTTTTT. Its translation is CASRPRTGGFEKLFF. Full variable domain (remainder filled in from reference TRBV5-1 and TRBJ1-4): KAGVTQTPRYLIKTRGQQVTLSCSPISGHRSVSWYQQTPGQGLQFLFEYFSETQRNKGNFPGRFSGRQFSNSRSEMNVSTLELGDSALYLCASRPRTGGFEKLFFGSGTQLSVL.

The sample holds a few counts of this clonotype. The rearrangement uses TRBV14 and TRBJ2-2; 14 bases are a match to TRBD2. V shed 6 bases and J 0 bases; nucleotides not matched to a gene: 3. The CDR3 totals 17 residues. Germline CDR1 and CDR2: SGHDN and FVKESK. For the CDR3, the DNA is TGTGCCAGCAGAAGGACTAGCGGGAGGCCGAACACCGGGGAGCTGTTTTTT. Amino acids: CASRRTSGRPNTGELFF.

The sample holds a few counts of this clonotype. This rearrangement joins TRBV7-2 to TRBJ2-7, with a possible D match to TRBD2 (5 bases). CDR3 size: 15 residues. Trimming pared 5 bases from V and 6 bases from J, leaving 20 bases between. Germline loops: CDR1 SGHTA, CDR2 FQGNSA. CDR3 sequence: CASSPPPPGTVEQYF. The CDR3, as DNA: TGTGCCAGCAGCCCCCCCCCTCCGGGAACCGTCGAGCAGTACTTC.

V is TRBV29-1 and J is TRBJ2-1; D remains ambiguous. CDR3 size: 13 residues. The germline gives CDR1 SQVTM, CDR2 ANQGSEA. Trimming took off 3 bases at V and 3 bases at J, with 9 bases between the two ends. CDR3 coding DNA: TGCAGCGTTGAGGTAGCCTTCTACAATGAGCAGTTCTTC. Translated: CSVEVAFYNEQFF.

The V gene is TRBV12-3 or TRBV12-4, the J gene TRBJ2-7; D is possibly TRBD1 (5 bases). This CDR3 region has 14 residues. Between the trimmed V and J ends, which lost 6 bases and 3 bases, there was a span of 15 bases. CDR3 sequence (DNA): TGTGCCAGCAGCGATCAGGGTGGCGGCTACGAGCAGTACTTC. It encodes CASSDQGGGYEQYF.

This chain joins TRBV29-1 and TRBJ1-1; no clear D gene. Germline CDR1 SQVTM, CDR2 ANQGSEA. This CDR3 is built from 13 residues. The CDR3, as DNA: TGCAGTTGTCGGGTGGGTCTAGACACTGAAGCTTTCTTT. This gives the protein CSCRVGLDTEAFF. The full variable domain, completed using reference TRBV29-1 and TRBJ1-1, is SAVISQKPSRDICQRGTSLTIQCQVDSQVTMMFWYRQQPGQSLTLIATANQGSEATYESGFVIDKFPISRPNLTFSTLTVSNMSPEDSSIYLCSCRVGLDTEAFFGQGTRLTVV.

The chain is built from TRBV11-2 and TRBJ2-7, with TRBD2 matching over 8 bases. The CDR3 is 16 residues long. J was trimmed by 2 bases and V by 2 bases; bases with no gene match: 8. Per the germline V gene, CDR1 is SGHAT and CDR2 is FQNNGV. The CDR3 is CASSLRGGHKTYEQYF. The CDR3 DNA is TGTGCCAGCAGCTTACGGGGGGGCCATAAGACCTACGAGCAGTACTTC.

The chain recombines TRBV18 with TRBJ2-1, with D possibly TRBD1 on 7 matching bases. This CDR3 region has 18 residues. Trimming cost V 3 bases and J 5 bases, with 23 bases left between them. Germline assignment: CDR1 KGHSH and CDR2 LQKENI. The CDR3 nucleotides are TGTGCCAGCTCACCGGATCGACAGGGTAAGCGGAGGGACAATGAGCAGTTCTTC. Amino acid sequence: CASSPDRQGKRRDNEQFF.

The chain uses TRBV7-9 and TRBJ2-7; D gene uncertain. V lost 1 base and J 6 bases, leaving 13 bases between the germline ends. This CDR3 is 14 amino acids long. The germline CDR1 and CDR2 sequences are SEHNR and FQNEAQ (reference sequence). This chain's CDR3 is CASSLGSDRREQYF. CDR3 sequence (DNA): TGTGCCAGCAGCTTAGGGTCAGATCGACGCGAGCAGTACTTC.

The gene calls are TRBV18 and TRBJ2-7; D is ambiguous. This CDR3 contains 8 residues. From germline, CDR1 is KGHSH and CDR2 LQKENI. V was clipped by 7 bases and J by 5 bases, with 0 bases between them. CDR3 in amino acids: CASYEQYF. The CDR3 DNA is TGTGCCAGCTACGAGCAGTACTTC.

A few counts support this clonotype. This chain connects TRBV24-1 to TRBJ2-2, with D perhaps matching TRBD2 (6 bases). This CDR3 is 14 amino acids long. The ends were cut back, 5 bases at V and 5 bases at J, with 11 bases in the middle. The V gene's germline CDR1 is KGHDR and CDR2 SFDVKD. CDR3 sequence (DNA): TGTGCCACCAGTGGGTACGGGGGTACCGGGGAGCTGTTTTTT. It encodes CATSGYGGTGELFF.

The table lists this clonotype with a few counts. The chain links TRBV5-4 to TRBJ2-4; 11 positions agree with TRBD1. Germline assignment: CDR1 SGHNT and CDR2 YYREEE (reference sequence). The CDR3 is 16 amino acids. The V segment lost 4 bases and the J segment 9 bases; nucleotides outside the gene matches: 12. CDR3 region: CASSPGGTGGIPIQYF. CDR3 DNA: TGTGCCAGCAGCCCAGGAGGGACAGGGGGGATTCCCATTCAGTACTTC.

This clonotype was observed at least ten times. The V gene is TRBV20-1, the J gene TRBJ2-2, with TRBD1 identical over 9 bases. J gave up 4 bases and V 6 bases, and 9 bases lay outside the gene matches. CDR1 and CDR2 (germline): DFQATT, SNEGSKA (reference sequence). This CDR3 region has 15 residues. The DNA of the CDR3 is TGCAGTGCGATTTCCGGGACAGGGATCACCGGGGAGCTGTTTTTT. As protein: CSAISGTGITGELFF.

This clonotype has just a few counts. This rearrangement joins TRBV11-1 to TRBJ2-3; the match to TRBD1 covers 8 bases. Germline CDR1 is SGHAT and CDR2 is FQDESV (reference sequence). The CDR3 is 16 amino acids. V dropped 5 bases and J dropped 3; count of bases not matched to a gene: 10. The CDR3 nucleotides read TGTGCCAGCAGCCCTGGACAGGGAAAAGCGACAGATACGCAGTATTTT. It translates to CASSPGQGKATDTQYF.

This clonotype was seen a few times. V is TRBV28 and J is TRBJ2-7; TRBD1 agrees at 7 bases. Germline loops: CDR1 MDHEN, CDR2 SYDVKM. This CDR3 region has 15 residues. With V trimmed by 6 bases and J by 1 base, 9 bases remained unmatched. The CDR3 bases are TGTGCCAGCAGGACAATAGGGGACAGATCCTACGAGCAGTACTTC. This gives the protein CASRTIGDRSYEQYF.

The CDR3 coding sequence is TGTGCCAGCAGCCGGGGGGACTCCGGCAATCAGCCCCAGCATTTT. Protein sequence: CASSRGDSGNQPQHF. This rearrangement joins TRBV7-2 to TRBJ1-5; D possibly corresponds to TRBD1 (5 bases). CDR3 size: 15 residues. CDR1 SGHTA and CDR2 FQGNSA come from the germline V gene. Trimming took off 5 bases at V and 2 bases at J, with 13 bases between the two ends. Using reference TRBV7-2 and TRBJ1-5 for the parts outside the CDR3, the full variable domain is GAGVSQSPSNKVTEKGKDVELRCDPISGHTALYWYRQSLGQGLEFLIYFQGNSAPDKSGLPSDRFSAERTGGSVSTLTIQRTQQEDSAVYLCASSRGDSGNQPQHFGDGTRLSIL.

The rearrangement links TRBV5-1 to TRBJ2-6; D is uncertain. Looked up from germline, CDR1 is SGHRS and CDR2 is YFSETQ. This CDR3 is 15 amino acids long. Trimming removed 0 bases at V and 0 bases at J, with 4 bases between. The DNA for the CDR3 is TGCGCCAGCAGCTTGGAACCCTCTGGGGCCAACGTCCTGACTTTC. This translates into CASSLEPSGANVLTF.

Regarding this clonotype: One end of the junction does not line up with germline, which may come from a read error. The chain couples TRBV5-6 to TRBJ2-1; 11 bases agree with TRBD1. Germline CDR1 SGHDT, CDR2 YYEEEE. The CDR3 loop spans 19 amino acids. The CDR3 sequence is CVSSPTGQGALSSYNEQFF. CDR3 nucleotide sequence: TGTGTCAGCAGCCCCACAGGACAGGGGGCCTTAAGCTCCTACAATGAGCAGTTCTTC. Complete variable domain (other parts from reference TRBV5-6 and TRBJ2-1): DAGVTQSPTHLIKTRGQQVTLRCSPKSGHDTVSWYQQALGQGPQFIFQYYEEEERQRGNFPDRFSGHQFPNYSSELNVNALLLGDSALYLCVSSPTGQGALSSYNEQFFGPGTRLTVL.

This clonotype was seen more than once but under ten times. The V call is TRBV20-1, the J call TRBJ2-7; D is unclear. Trimming took 4 bases from V and 4 from J, leaving 14 bases between them. Germline V gene sequence: CDR1 DFQATT, CDR2 SNEGSKA (reference sequence). The CDR3 length is 13 residues. The CDR3 DNA sequence: TGCAGTGCTATCCAGCGTTCTAATTACGAGCAGTACTTC. It yields the protein CSAIQRSNYEQYF.

In its sample, this clonotype was seen a few times. Here the CDR3 reads CATSDLWNEQFF. For the CDR3, the DNA is TGTGCCACCAGTGATTTGTGGAATGAGCAGTTCTTC. This chain uses TRBV24-1 with TRBJ2-1; D is unresolved. The CDR3 has 12 amino acids. The V and J ends lost 0 bases and 7 bases respectively, with 3 bases between them. CDR1 is KGHDR, CDR2 SFDVKD, per germline.

This clonotype was seen a few times. V and J are TRBV20-1 and TRBJ2-2; 16 bases agree with TRBD2. The V gene's germline CDR1 is DFQATT and CDR2 SNEGSKA (reference sequence). The CDR3 is 15 residues long. Trimming cost V 5 bases and J 7 bases; bases outside gene matches: 4. The CDR3 DNA reads as TGCAGTGCTTCGGGACTAGCGGGAGGGATCGGGGAGCTGTTTTTT. Translation: CSASGLAGGIGELFF.

This clonotype was counted at least ten times. V is TRBV20-1 and J is TRBJ2-2; D may be TRBD2 (5 bases). The V end was cut by 4 bases, the J end by 0 bases, with 12 bases between. Germline values: CDR1 DFQATT, CDR2 SNEGSKA (reference sequence). CDR3 length: 15 residues. This chain's CDR3 is CSAKERTANTGELFF. In nucleotides, the CDR3 is TGCAGTGCTAAGGAGAGGACTGCGAACACCGGGGAGCTGTTTTTT.

V usage is TRBV9 and J usage is TRBJ1-3; weak D call: TRBD1 (5 bases). Germline V gene data show CDR1 as SGDLS and CDR2 as YYNGEE. Trimming took 3 bases from V and 3 from J, leaving 13 bases between them. This CDR3 spans 15 amino acids. CDR3 protein: CASSAEGAVGNTIYF. The CDR3 bases are TGTGCCAGCAGCGCAGAAGGGGCTGTTGGAAACACCATATATTTT.

V gene TRBV29-1 combines with J gene TRBJ2-1, with no clear D. The CDR3 runs to 12 residues. V lost 4 bases and J 8 bases, leaving 12 bases between the germline ends. From germline, CDR1 is SQVTM and CDR2 ANQGSEA. Here the CDR3 DNA reads TGCAGCGTTGTACCCGGAGCAGATGAGCAGTTCTTC. This gives the protein CSVVPGADEQFF.